These T cell receptor beta chains were read from a single sample in a study of blood T cell repertoires in COVID-19. Repertoires were generated with immunoSEQ multiplex PCR, while TCRdb's copy carries only in-frame clones and drops some. Of about 200,000 clones detected, around nine tenths appear once; the ten largest clones hold 3.5% to 5.5%. Sequencing used PBMCs or T cells enriched from blood (not recorded which). These receptors originate from a woman in her thirties who had been exposed to COVID-19. The CDR3 runs from the conserved cysteine through the conserved F or W. The order of the fields is CDR3 protein, CDR3 DNA, clone size, V gene, D gene, J gene. A D gene is named only where the DNA matches it firmly. Part of the rows lack a size; the others show once, few, many or a class for expanded clones.

CASSQGTGGGSGELFF	TGTGCCAGCAGCCAAGGAACAGGGGGCGGGTCCGGGGAGCTGTTTTTT	.	TRBV3-1/TRBV3-2	TRBD1	TRBJ2-2
CASSVATRGAGGYTF	TGTGCCAGCAGCGTAGCGACCCGGGGGGCAGGAGGCTACACCTTC	.	TRBV9	.	TRBJ1-2
CASSVRGTANTGELFF	TGTGCCAGCAGTGTCCGGGGGACGGCGAACACCGGGGAGCTGTTTTTT	.	TRBV2	.	TRBJ2-2
CASSATSGYYEQYF	TGCGCCAGCAGTGCGACTAGCGGGTATTACGAGCAGTACTTC	.	TRBV10-2	TRBD2	TRBJ2-7
CASSRGVDTQYF	TGTGCCAGCAGTCGGGGGGTAGATACGCAGTATTTT	few	TRBV12-3/TRBV12-4	TRBD2	TRBJ2-3
CASSGKQGSSYNSPLHF	TGTGCCAGCAGCGGCAAACAGGGGAGCTCCTATAATTCACCCCTCCACTTT	few	TRBV7-8	TRBD1	TRBJ1-6
CSVGSSYYEQYF	TGCAGCGTTGGTTCTTCTTACTACGAGCAGTACTTC	.	TRBV29-1	.	TRBJ2-7
CAISLDSYTDTQYF	TGTGCCATCAGCCTGGACTCTTATACAGATACGCAGTATTTT	.	TRBV10-3	.	TRBJ2-3
CASSDQGLANYGYTF	TGTGCCAGCAGTGATCAGGGGTTAGCTAACTATGGCTACACCTTC	.	TRBV2	.	TRBJ1-2
CASSGDRNTEAFF	TGTGCCAGCAGCGGCGACAGAAACACTGAAGCTTTCTTT	.	TRBV7-8	.	TRBJ1-1
CASSLGTGDNEQFF	TGTGCCAGCAGCTTGGGGACAGGGGACAATGAGCAGTTCTTC	.	TRBV5-5	TRBD1	TRBJ2-1
CSASHITSYEQYF	TGCAGTGCTAGTCACATAACCTCCTACGAGCAGTACTTC	.	TRBV20-1	.	TRBJ2-7
CASSPGYSNQPQHF	TGTGCCAGCTCACCGGGCTATAGCAATCAGCCCCAGCATTTT	.	TRBV18	.	TRBJ1-5
CASSPPVTEEKLFF	TGTGCCAGCTCACCACCGGTGACAGAAGAAAAACTGTTTTTT	.	TRBV18	.	TRBJ1-4
CASSYGATDTQYF	TGTGCCAGCAGTTACGGGGCAACAGATACGCAGTATTTT	.	TRBV6-5	.	TRBJ2-3